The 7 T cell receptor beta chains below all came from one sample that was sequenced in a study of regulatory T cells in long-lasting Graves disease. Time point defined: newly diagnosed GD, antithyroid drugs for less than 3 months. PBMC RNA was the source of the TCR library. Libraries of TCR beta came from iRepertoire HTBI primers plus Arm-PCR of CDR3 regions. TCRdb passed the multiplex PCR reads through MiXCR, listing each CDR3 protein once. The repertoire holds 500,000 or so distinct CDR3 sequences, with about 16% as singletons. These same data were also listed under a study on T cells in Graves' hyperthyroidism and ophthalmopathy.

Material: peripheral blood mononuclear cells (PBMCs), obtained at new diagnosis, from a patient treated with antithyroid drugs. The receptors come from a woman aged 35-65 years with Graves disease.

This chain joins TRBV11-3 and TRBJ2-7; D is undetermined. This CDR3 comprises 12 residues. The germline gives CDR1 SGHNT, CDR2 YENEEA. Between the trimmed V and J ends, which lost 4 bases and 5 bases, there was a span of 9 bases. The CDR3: CASSSGGNEQYF. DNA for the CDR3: TGTGCCAGCAGCTCGGGTGGTAACGAGCAGTACTTC.

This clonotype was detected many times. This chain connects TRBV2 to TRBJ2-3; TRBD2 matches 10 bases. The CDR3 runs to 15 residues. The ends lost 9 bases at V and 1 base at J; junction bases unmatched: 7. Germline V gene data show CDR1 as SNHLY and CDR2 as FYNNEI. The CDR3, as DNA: TGTGCCAGTAGAGGAAGCGGGGGGGGCACAGATACGCAGTATTTT. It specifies CASRGSGGGTDTQYF.

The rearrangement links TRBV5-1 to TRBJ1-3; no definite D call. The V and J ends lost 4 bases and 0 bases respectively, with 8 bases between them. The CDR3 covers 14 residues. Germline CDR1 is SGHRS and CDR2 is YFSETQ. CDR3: CASSVYPSGNTIYF. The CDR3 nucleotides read TGCGCCAGCAGCGTTTACCCCTCTGGAAACACCATATATTTT.

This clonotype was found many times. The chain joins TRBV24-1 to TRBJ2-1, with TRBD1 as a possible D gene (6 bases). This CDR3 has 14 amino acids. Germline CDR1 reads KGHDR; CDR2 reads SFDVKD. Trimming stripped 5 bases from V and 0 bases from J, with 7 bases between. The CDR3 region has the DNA TGTGCCACCAGTGGCAGGGGCTCCTACAATGAGCAGTTCTTC. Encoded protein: CATSGRGSYNEQFF.

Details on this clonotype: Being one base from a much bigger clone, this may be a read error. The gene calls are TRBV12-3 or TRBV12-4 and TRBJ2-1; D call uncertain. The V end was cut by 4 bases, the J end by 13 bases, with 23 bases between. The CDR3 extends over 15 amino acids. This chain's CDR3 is CASSSPANGQETQFF. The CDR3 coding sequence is TGTGCCAGCAGTTCCCCGGCGAACGGCCAAGAGACCCAGTTCTTC.

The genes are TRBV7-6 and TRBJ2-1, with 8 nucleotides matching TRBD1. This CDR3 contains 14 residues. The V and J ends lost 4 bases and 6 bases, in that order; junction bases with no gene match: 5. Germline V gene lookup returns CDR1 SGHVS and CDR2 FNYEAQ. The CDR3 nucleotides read TGTGCCAGCAGCTGGACAGGGCTGAGCAATGAGCAGTTCTTC. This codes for CASSWTGLSNEQFF.

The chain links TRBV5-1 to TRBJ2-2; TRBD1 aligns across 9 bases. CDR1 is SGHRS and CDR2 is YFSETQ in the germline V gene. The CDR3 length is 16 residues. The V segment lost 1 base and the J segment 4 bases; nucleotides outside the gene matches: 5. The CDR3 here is CASSLFRTGVTGELFF. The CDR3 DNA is TGCGCCAGCAGCTTGTTTCGGACAGGGGTCACCGGGGAGCTGTTTTTT.